This T cell receptor beta chain was recovered during a study of blood T cell repertoires in COVID-19. Study overall: Acute and convalescent COVID-19 specimens originated in the United States, Italy and Spain. The analysed material was cDNA or gDNA that came from T cells, B-cell-depleted T cells, or PBMCs.

Enrolment of Seattle patients took place during active infection, and they were followed longitudinally. This CDR3 has 15 amino acids. V trimming: 2 bases; J trimming: 5 bases; junction bases outside the gene matches: 7. CDR1 and CDR2 (germline): KGHSH, LQKENI. The table came from immunoSEQ multiplex PCR; TCRdb's copy has only in-frame clones and leaves some out. The table has fewer than 400,000 clones, nearly 90% seen once. This chain joins TRBV18 and TRBJ1-1, with 8 nucleotides matching TRBD1. This TCR was recovered from a woman aged 25 to 39 with COVID-19, enrolled during active disease. Input material: peripheral blood. The CDR3 here is CASSPATGGWTEAFF. The CDR3 nucleotides are TGTGCCAGCTCACCAGCAACAGGGGGTTGGACTGAAGCTTTCTTT.